This TCR beta chain was identified during a study of T-cell reconstitution after alpha-beta-depleted transplantation in children. Study-level points and caveats: T-cell counts and diversity at one year post-transplant came mainly from newly produced T cells.

It was with unique molecular identifiers that the TCRbeta library was prepared. Using its own MiXCR run on the PCR reads, TCRdb lists one record per CDR3 protein. The sample holds 450,000 to 700,000 distinct CDR3 sequences, roughly 27% seen once. Trimming shortened V by 2 bases and J by 0 bases, and 7 bases separated the two germline ends. From germline, CDR1 is MNHEY and CDR2 SMNVEV (reference sequence). This CDR3 has 14 residues. This clonotype was detected once. Its cognate antigen is unknown. Sequencing used PBMCs, obtained before TCRalphabeta/CD19-depleted stem cell transplant. This chain uses TRBV27 with TRBJ1-2; D is undetermined. The receptor was derived from a boy under three years old with Wiskott-Aldrich syndrome, due to receive a stem cell transplant. CDR3 coding DNA: TGTGCCAGCAGTTTAGCCAGGACTAACTATGGCTACACCTTC. Protein sequence: CASSLARTNYGYTF.